Following are 14 T cell receptor beta chains from one sample sequenced in a study of human T cells and chemical hapten exposure. Time point defined: pre-sensitization, week 0. As to treatment: therapeutic diphenylcyclopropenone sensitization with weekly scalp DPC. TCRdb itself ran the RACE reads through MiXCR, one entry per CDR3 protein. The data contain some 74,000 distinct CDR3 sequences, roughly 15% of them singletons. This sample comprised whole blood, obtained in connection with sensitization to the hapten diphenylcyclopropenone (DPC). The receptors were sampled from a woman between 45 and 65 years old with alopecia areata. Some clones in this sample may be carry-over from other donors' samples.

The genes are TRBV7-9 and TRBJ2-6, with D unresolved. Trimming removed 1 base at V and 0 bases at J, with 10 bases between. The CDR3 length is 17 residues. Germline values: CDR1 SEHNR, CDR2 FQNEAQ (reference sequence). This CDR3 reads CASSLGLVLSGANVLTF. The CDR3 DNA follows: TGTGCCAGCAGCTTAGGTCTAGTTCTCTCTGGGGCCAACGTCCTGACTTTC.

The genes are TRBV29-1 and TRBJ2-2; D is ambiguous. Germline CDR1 reads SQVTM; CDR2 reads ANQGSEA. Trimming shortened V by 0 bases and J by 2 bases, and 7 bases separated the two germline ends. The CDR3 loop spans 14 amino acids. The CDR3 nucleotides are TGCAGCGTTGAAGAGAGAAGAAACACCGGGGAGCTGTTTTTT. This translates into CSVEERRNTGELFF.

This clonotype was observed at least ten times. This chain links TRBV5-8 with TRBJ2-3; D not resolved. Germline V gives CDR1 SGHTS, CDR2 YDEGEE. V lost 0 bases to trimming and J lost 1 base, with 12 bases between them. The CDR3 contains 16 residues. CDR3 sequence (DNA): TGTGCCAGCAGCTTGGTGAGGCAGCCTGGCACAGATACGCAGTATTTT. Encoded protein: CASSLVRQPGTDTQYF.

This clonotype was seen more than once but under ten times. This CDR3 is CSARDYRERVSNQPQHF. The CDR3 DNA reads as TGCAGTGCTAGAGATTATAGGGAAAGAGTGAGCAATCAGCCCCAGCATTTT. This chain links TRBV20-1 with TRBJ1-5, with D uncertain. Trimming took 0 bases from V and 1 from J, leaving 16 bases between them. Germline assignment: CDR1 DFQATT and CDR2 SNEGSKA (reference sequence). The CDR3 extends over 17 amino acids.

This chain connects TRBV3-1 to TRBJ2-7; 7 bases are a match to TRBD2. Unmatched junction bases numbered 14, after V lost 4 bases and J lost 5 bases. Germline V gene data show CDR1 as LGHDT and CDR2 as YNNKEL (reference sequence). The CDR3 extends over 16 amino acids. CDR3 sequence reads: CASSRNQAGPFHEQYF. CDR3 bases: TGTGCCAGCAGCCGTAACCAAGCGGGACCGTTCCACGAGCAGTACTTC.

The chain recombines TRBV11-2 with TRBJ2-3; TRBD2 matches 8 bases. Trimming took 5 bases from V and 3 from J; bases not matched to a gene: 10. CDR1 is SGHAT, CDR2 FQNNGV, per germline. This CDR3 region has 16 residues. DNA of the CDR3: TGTGCCAGCAGCCTTAGGGGGGGACTAGTTACAGATACGCAGTATTTT. This sequence encodes CASSLRGGLVTDTQYF.

The chain employs TRBV29-1 and TRBJ2-3, with 12 bases matching TRBD2. Looked up from germline, CDR1 is SQVTM and CDR2 is ANQGSEA. V dropped 4 bases and J dropped 6; count of bases not matched to a gene: 8. The CDR3 runs to 15 residues. This chain's CDR3 is CSVASSGRGMDTQYF. The CDR3 coding sequence is TGCAGCGTTGCTTCTAGCGGGAGGGGAATGGATACGCAGTATTTT.

This chain uses TRBV27 with TRBJ2-3; D is unresolved. Germline CDR1 MNHEY, CDR2 SMNVEV (reference sequence). The CDR3 is 15 residues long. Deletions cut 0 bases from V and 3 bases from J, with 10 bases between. DNA of the CDR3: TGTGCCAGCAGTTTATCGCGGCCGGCGACAGATACGCAGTATTTT. This translates into CASSLSRPATDTQYF.

The table lists this clonotype with a few counts. The V gene is TRBV4-3, the J gene TRBJ2-1; a possible D gene is TRBD2 (5 bases). The germline V gene has CDR1 LGHNA and CDR2 YSLEER. The V and J ends lost 0 bases and 6 bases respectively, with 18 bases between them. The CDR3 is made up of 17 amino acids. The CDR3 DNA reads as TGCGCCAGCAGCCAAGATTCCCGCGACTACGGCTCCAATGAGCAGTTCTTC. Protein: CASSQDSRDYGSNEQFF.

The genes are TRBV5-4 and TRBJ2-7, with D perhaps TRBD1 or TRBD2 (5 bases each). CDR3 length equals 15 residues. CDR1 SGHNT and CDR2 YYREEE come from the germline V gene (reference sequence). V was pared by 0 bases and J by 3 bases, with 13 bases between. As DNA, the CDR3 is TGTGCCAGCAGCTTGGGGGGCGGGCAGATCTACGAGCAGTACTTC. It encodes CASSLGGGQIYEQYF.

The rearrangement uses TRBV28 and TRBJ1-4; no definite D call. V was clipped by 7 bases and J by 10 bases, with 13 bases between them. Germline V gene lookup returns CDR1 MDHEN and CDR2 SYDVKM. The CDR3 covers 12 residues. CDR3 protein: CASTLLRVKLFF. CDR3 sequence (DNA): TGTGCCAGCACATTACTTCGAGTAAAACTGTTTTTT.

This chain uses TRBV4-3 with TRBJ2-7; D gene ambiguous. The CDR3 length is 14 residues. V lost 1 base, J lost 0 bases, and 7 bases lay in between. Germline CDR1 and CDR2: LGHNA and YSLEER. The CDR3 reads CASSQVSLSYEQYF. CDR3 DNA sequence: TGCGCCAGCAGCCAAGTCAGCCTCTCCTACGAGCAGTACTTC.

The CDR3 DNA reads TGCAGTGCTGACCGAGGGAATCAGCCCCAGCATTTT. It yields the protein CSADRGNQPQHF. The genes are TRBV20-1 and TRBJ1-5; D not resolved. V lost 5 bases and J lost 4, with 9 bases in between. Germline V gene sequence: CDR1 DFQATT, CDR2 SNEGSKA (reference sequence). There are 12 residues in the CDR3.

This clonotype was detected once. The chain uses TRBV19 and TRBJ1-1; possibly TRBD1 for D (5 bases). V was pared by 6 bases and J by 2 bases, with 10 bases between. CDR1 is LNHDA, CDR2 SQIVND, per germline (reference sequence). This CDR3 contains 13 residues. DNA of the CDR3: TGTGCCAGTAGGGAGAGGGGAAACACTGAAGCTTTCTTT. Translated: CASRERGNTEAFF.